Each of the 2 T cell receptor beta chains below was sequenced from the same sample in a study of lymphopenia after photon versus proton radiotherapy. Sequencing was performed with immunoSEQ multiplex PCR; in TCRdb, only in-frame clones are kept and a portion is missing. The sample has about 70,000 clones, more than 75% seen once. Specimen: peripheral blood, collected from a patient treated with proton-based radiotherapy. Every receptor here comes from an elderly man with esophageal cancer.

The chain is built from TRBV7-3 and TRBJ2-1, with D uncertain. The CDR3 contains 13 residues. CDR1 is SGHTA, CDR2 FQGTGA, per germline. V gave up 5 bases and J gave up 5 bases, with 10 bases separating them. CDR3 coding DNA: TGTGCCAGCAGCCGAAAAATGGACAATGAGCAGTTCTTC. Residues: CASSRKMDNEQFF.

Comments on this clone: The sample contains more than one DNA sequence encoding this CDR3. This chain joins TRBV5-1 and TRBJ2-2; D possibly corresponds to TRBD2 (6 bases). Deletions cut 2 bases from V and 3 bases from J, with 11 bases between. Germline V gene lookup returns CDR1 SGHRS and CDR2 YFSETQ. The CDR3 is 15 residues long. DNA for the CDR3: TGCGCCAGCAGCTTCGGGGGAGGCGACACCGGGGAGCTGTTTTTT. This encodes CASSFGGGDTGELFF.